This T cell receptor beta chain was identified in a study of post-analysis software for immune sequencing data. The overall study: Recorded subtypes: relapsing-remitting, secondary progressive, progressive-relapsing; some patients unannotated. Findings and caveats of the study: Among about 5 TRBV segments more frequent in patients than controls were TRBV5-6, TRBV5-1 and TRBV20-1.

Libraries were made from TCR beta cDNA, and they carried unique molecular identifiers. TCRdb redid the calling of the PCR reads with MiXCR, one entry per CDR3 protein. The sample has more than 350,000 distinct CDR3 sequences, less than 40% seen once. V was clipped by 3 bases and J by 4 bases, with 10 bases between them. CDR3 length: 13 residues. Germline V gives CDR1 SGHRS, CDR2 YFSETQ. This clonotype was counted only a few times. Its antigen is unknown. This chain links TRBV5-1 with TRBJ1-1, with D possibly TRBD1 on 6 matching bases. Sequenced sample: blood. The source is a girl aged 2 to 9 with multiple sclerosis. The CDR3 loop is CASSWGPPTEAFF. CDR3 nucleotides: TGCGCCAGCAGCTGGGGGCCTCCCACTGAAGCTTTCTTT.